This passage covers 9 T cell receptor beta chains from one sample sequenced in a study of regulatory T cells in long-lasting Graves disease. HTBI primers from iRepertoire and Arm-PCR of CDR3 regions yielded the TCR beta libraries. TCRdb analysed the multiplex PCR reads with MiXCR anew, one entry per CDR3 protein. The table shows about 660,000 distinct CDR3 sequences, with 25% to 30% occurring only once. Time point denoted: persistent/refractory GD, antithyroid drugs over 5 years with positive TRAb. From PBMCs, RNA was extracted and then used to make the TCR library. The source was peripheral blood mononuclear cells (PBMCs), collected when the disease was refractory, from a patient treated with antithyroid drugs. The source of these receptors is a female donor with Graves disease.

The sample holds a few counts of this clonotype. The chain carries TRBV7-2 and TRBJ2-7, with 8 bases identical to TRBD2. The CDR3 totals 14 residues. V gave up 5 bases and J gave up 3 bases; unmatched junction bases: 6. The germline V gene has CDR1 SGHTA and CDR2 FQGNSA. In DNA form, the CDR3 reads TGTGCCAGCAGCCGCACTAGCGGTTACTACGAGCAGTACTTC. The encoded protein is CASSRTSGYYEQYF.

This clonotype was seen only a few times. The chain carries TRBV29-1 and TRBJ2-5; D remains unclear. V lost 4 bases to trimming and J lost 1 base, with 4 bases between them. The CDR3 is 11 residues long. In germline, CDR1 is SQVTM, CDR2 ANQGSEA. The CDR3 DNA reads as TGCAGCGTTGTATCCCAAGAGACCCAGTACTTC. This gives the protein CSVVSQETQYF.

The sample holds many counts of this clonotype. V usage is TRBV7-9 and J usage is TRBJ1-2, with D perhaps TRBD1 (5 bases). Trimming stripped 0 bases from V and 4 bases from J, with 15 bases between. Germline CDR1 reads SEHNR; CDR2 reads FQNEAQ (reference sequence). This CDR3 is 16 amino acids long. The CDR3 DNA follows: TGTGCCAGCAGCTTAGCCAACTTGAGAGGGGTCTATGGCTACACCTTC. Translation gives CASSLANLRGVYGYTF.

Ten or more counts support this clonotype. The chain is built from TRBV6-5 and TRBJ1-2; maybe TRBD1 (6 bases). CDR3 length equals 15 residues. From germline, CDR1 is MNHEY and CDR2 SVGAGI. The germline V and J ends were trimmed by 0 bases and 2 bases, with 10 bases remaining between them. Written as DNA, the CDR3 is TGTGCCAGCAGTTACTCACGGGGGGCCAACTATGGCTACACCTTC. This encodes CASSYSRGANYGYTF.

This clonotype was counted at least ten times. The gene calls are TRBV6-1 and TRBJ1-1; D is perhaps TRBD1 (5 bases). CDR1 is MNHNS and CDR2 is SASEGT in the germline V gene. Trimming took 3 bases from V and 6 from J, leaving 11 bases between them. The CDR3 runs 13 residues. The CDR3 DNA sequence: TGTGCCAGCAGTGAGTCGGGGCGCGCTGAAGCTTTCTTT. Encoded protein: CASSESGRAEAFF.

In this sample, this clonotype turned up a few times. This chain connects TRBV20-1 to TRBJ2-7; possible D gene TRBD1, 6 bases. V lost 3 bases and J lost 0, with 12 bases in between. The CDR3 totals 14 residues. The germline V gene has CDR1 DFQATT and CDR2 SNEGSKA (reference sequence). The CDR3 nucleotides read TGCAGTGCTAGCATGGGGACAAGCTCCTACGAGCAGTACTTC. Protein: CSASMGTSSYEQYF.

The chain joins TRBV29-1 to TRBJ2-5; tentatively, D is TRBD2 (6 bases). The CDR3 contains 12 residues. Trimming shortened V by 8 bases and J by 2 bases, and 12 bases separated the two germline ends. The V gene's germline CDR1 is SQVTM and CDR2 ANQGSEA. The CDR3 region has the DNA TGCAGCACCTCAGGAGGGCAAGAGACCCAGTACTTC. The encoded protein is CSTSGGQETQYF.

The chain recombines TRBV7-6 with TRBJ2-3; perhaps TRBD1 as D (6 bases). CDR3 length equals 16 residues. V dropped 4 bases and J dropped 2 bases, with 16 bases sitting between them. Germline V gene data show CDR1 as SGHVS and CDR2 as FNYEAQ. The DNA for the CDR3 is TGTGCCAGCAGCTCAGGAGGCAGGGGAGACACAGATACGCAGTATTTT. As protein: CASSSGGRGDTDTQYF.

The chain employs TRBV27 and TRBJ1-5; TRBD1 might be the D (5 bases). CDR3 length: 14 residues. The V end was cut by 5 bases, the J end by 1 base, with 9 bases between. CDR1 is MNHEY, CDR2 SMNVEV, per germline (reference sequence). DNA of the CDR3: TGTGCCAGCAGTCCGGGACCCAGCAATCAGCCCCAGCATTTT. Its protein is CASSPGPSNQPQHF.